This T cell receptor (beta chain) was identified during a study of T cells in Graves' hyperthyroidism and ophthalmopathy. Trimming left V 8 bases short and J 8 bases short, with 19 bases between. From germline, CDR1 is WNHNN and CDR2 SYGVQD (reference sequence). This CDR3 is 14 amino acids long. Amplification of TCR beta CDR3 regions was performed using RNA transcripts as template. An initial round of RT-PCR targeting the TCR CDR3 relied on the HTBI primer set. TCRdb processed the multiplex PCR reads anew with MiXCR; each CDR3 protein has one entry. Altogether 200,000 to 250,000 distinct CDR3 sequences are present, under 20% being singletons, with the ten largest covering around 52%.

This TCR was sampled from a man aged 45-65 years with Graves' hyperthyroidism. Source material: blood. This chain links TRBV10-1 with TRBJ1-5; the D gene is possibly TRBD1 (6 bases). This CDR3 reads CASGHTGTEEPQHF. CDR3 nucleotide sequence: TGCGCCAGCGGGCATACAGGGACGGAAGAGCCCCAGCATTTT.